These 25 T cell receptor beta chains were sequenced from one sample in a study of CD8+CD57+ T cells in acquired aplastic anemia. Profiling of TCR beta VDJ combinations and CDR3 sequences used genomic DNA as template. TCRdb reprocessed the reads via MiXCR and lists one record per CDR3 protein. The sample holds around 140,000 distinct CDR3 sequences, about 40% seen once. Sequenced: sorted CD4+, CD8+, or CD8+CD57+ T cells (not recorded which) from PBMCs. The receptors stem from a human donor in good health, serving as a control.

This clonotype was observed many times. CDR3 in amino acids: CASSRGQGATEAFF. The CDR3 coding sequence is TGTGCCAGTAGTAGAGGACAGGGGGCGACTGAAGCTTTCTTT. V gene TRBV19 combines with J gene TRBJ1-1; TRBD1 matches 11 bases. The CDR3 extends over 14 amino acids. Trimming at V came to 4 bases and at J to 5 bases, leaving 3 bases not matched to a gene. The germline gives CDR1 LNHDA, CDR2 SQIVND (reference sequence).

The CDR3 region is CASRTTSGSYEQYF. CDR3 sequence (DNA): TGTGCCAGCAGGACCACTAGCGGATCCTACGAGCAGTACTTC. This rearrangement joins TRBV6-1 to TRBJ2-7, with 8 positions matching TRBD2. The CDR3 extends over 14 amino acids. The V gene end was trimmed by 6 bases and the J gene end by 1 base; junction bases not matched to a gene: 5. Germline assignment: CDR1 MNHNS and CDR2 SASEGT.

V usage is TRBV12-5 and J usage is TRBJ1-6, with 11 bases that match TRBD1. With V trimmed by 4 bases and J by 9 bases, 5 bases remained unmatched. From germline, CDR1 is LGHNT and CDR2 FRNRAP. The CDR3 runs 15 residues. CDR3 loop: CASGSSGTGGSPLHF. For the CDR3, the DNA is TGTGCTAGTGGTTCATCCGGGACAGGGGGTTCACCCCTCCACTTT. Based on the CDR3 plus reference TRBV12-5 and TRBJ1-6, the full variable domain is DARVTQTPRHKVTEMGQEVTMRCQPILGHNTVFWYRQTMMQGLELLAYFRNRAPLDDSGMPKDRFSAEMPDATLATLKIQPSEPRDSAVYFCASGSSGTGGSPLHFGNGTRLTVT.

The chain carries TRBV27 and TRBJ1-2; 8 bases match TRBD1. This CDR3 is 12 amino acids long. V was clipped by 5 bases and J by 9 bases; unmatched bases: 5. The germline CDR1 and CDR2 sequences are MNHEY and SMNVEV (reference sequence). The CDR3 DNA sequence: TGTGCCAGCAGTCCCAGGACAGGGCGCTACACCTTC. Translated, it gives CASSPRTGRYTF.

At least ten counts were recorded for this clonotype. The chain carries TRBV11-1 and TRBJ2-1; D is ambiguous. V was pared by 5 bases and J by 0 bases, with 14 bases between. The germline V gene encodes CDR1 SGHAT and CDR2 FQDESV (reference sequence). The CDR3 extends over 16 amino acids. Written as DNA, the CDR3 is TGTGCCAGCAGCGCAATAGTATTCAGCTCCTACAATGAGCAGTTCTTC. This codes for CASSAIVFSSYNEQFF.

To note about this clonotype: Since a much larger clone is just one base distant, this may be a read error. The chain has TRBV5-1 and TRBJ2-1, with TRBD2 matching 8 bases. This CDR3 comprises 15 residues. Germline CDR1 SGHRS, CDR2 YFSETQ. V trimming: 7 bases; J trimming: 6 bases; junction bases outside the gene matches: 12. The CDR3 loop is CASGLGAGEVNEQFF. In DNA, the CDR3 is TGCGCCAGCGGCCTCGGAGCGGGAGAGGTCAATGAGCAGTTCTTC.

The V and J genes are TRBV9 and TRBJ2-7, with no clear D. This CDR3 has 13 residues. V was trimmed by 4 bases and J by 5 bases, leaving 13 bases between them. Per germline, CDR1 SGDLS and CDR2 YYNGEE. Written as DNA, the CDR3 is TGTGCCAGCAGCCCCCACCCGGCGGACGAGCAGTACTTC. Translation gives CASSPHPADEQYF.

The rearrangement joins TRBV7-8 to TRBJ1-1; 8 bases align to TRBD1. The CDR3 totals 17 residues. V lost 0 bases, J lost 2 bases, and 8 bases stayed unmatched. The V gene's germline CDR1 is SGHVS and CDR2 FQNEAQ. CDR3 in DNA: TGTGCCAGCAGCTTAGCTGGCAGGGGGCTTCGAAACACTGAAGCTTTCTTT. Protein: CASSLAGRGLRNTEAFF.

This clonotype was detected many times. The V gene is TRBV19, the J gene TRBJ1-3; 7 bases fit TRBD1. Germline V CDR1 and CDR2: LNHDA, SQIVND (reference sequence). With 7 bases clipped from V and 8 bases from J, the junction kept 2 bases outside the gene matches. This CDR3 has 11 residues. The CDR3 region is CASKGGHTIYF. As DNA, the CDR3 is TGTGCCAGTAAAGGGGGCCACACCATATATTTT.

This clonotype was recorded at least ten times. This sequence joins TRBV10-3 and TRBJ2-2, with 12 bases aligning to TRBD2. The germline V gene has CDR1 ENHRY and CDR2 SYGVKD. The junction had 6 bases not matched to a gene; V was cut back by 7 bases and J by 6 bases. The CDR3 consists of 15 residues. Here the CDR3 DNA reads TGTGCCATCAAGTCCACTAGCGGGGGGCCCGGGGAGCTGTTTTTT. Its protein product is CAIKSTSGGPGELFF.

This clonotype was counted a few times. The chain joins TRBV4-2 to TRBJ2-2, with 10 bases fitting TRBD2. From germline, CDR1 is LGHNA and CDR2 YNFKEQ. This CDR3 region has 17 residues. The V gene end was trimmed by 4 bases and the J gene end by 1 base; junction bases not matched to a gene: 6. Here the CDR3 DNA reads TGTGCCAGCAGCCCAAGCGGGGGGGCCGTGAACACCGGGGAGCTGTTTTTT. This encodes CASSPSGGAVNTGELFF.

This clonotype was picked up many times. The chain has TRBV12-3 or TRBV12-4 and TRBJ1-4; a weak D match, TRBD1 (5 bases). V lost 3 bases and J lost 8, with 16 bases in between. The CDR3 contains 15 residues. The chain's CDR3 is CASSFGQGKGEKLFF. For the CDR3, the DNA is TGTGCCAGCAGTTTCGGGCAGGGAAAAGGAGAAAAACTGTTTTTT.

The chain recombines TRBV10-3 with TRBJ2-2; 8 nucleotides match TRBD1. The CDR3 consists of 13 residues. Germline values: CDR1 ENHRY, CDR2 SYGVKD. V dropped 6 bases and J dropped 4; count of bases not matched to a gene: 1. The CDR3 DNA reads as TGTGCCATCAGGGGGACAGGCACCGGGGAGCTGTTTTTT. It specifies CAIRGTGTGELFF.

The rearrangement uses TRBV25-1 and TRBJ1-4; D is unresolved. The CDR3 consists of 16 residues. With 4 bases removed from V and 7 bases from J, the gap between germline ends came to 19 bases. The germline gives CDR1 MGHDK, CDR2 SYGVNS. In DNA, the CDR3 is TGTGCCAGCAGTGCTAGCCCAGGCAGTAGCGGTGAAAAACTGTTTTTT. It codes for CASSASPGSSGEKLFF.

This clonotype has a count of ten or more. V gene TRBV6-1 combines with J gene TRBJ2-7; no reliable D call. V gave up 8 bases and J gave up 0 bases, with 11 bases separating them. Germline CDR1 reads MNHNS; CDR2 reads SASEGT. There are 13 residues in the CDR3. The CDR3 DNA follows: TGTGCCAGCCTAACATCGAACTCCTACGAGCAGTACTTC. Residues: CASLTSNSYEQYF.

The V call is TRBV10-1, the J call TRBJ2-1; 7 bases align to TRBD2. The CDR3 totals 17 residues. J was trimmed by 6 bases and V by 7 bases; bases with no gene match: 18. Germline lookup yields CDR1 WNHNN and CDR2 SYGVQD (reference sequence). The CDR3 DNA reads TGCGCCAGCATCCTAGCGGTCTTGCTATTAGGGTTCAATGAGCAGTTCTTC. Its protein is CASILAVLLLGFNEQFF.

This clonotype rates as medium-sized. This sequence joins TRBV2 and TRBJ1-1; 10 bases line up with TRBD1. CDR3 length: 15 residues. CDR1 is SNHLY, CDR2 FYNNEI, per germline. Trimming at V came to 1 base and at J to 5 bases, leaving 4 bases not matched to a gene. CDR3 sequence: CASSEGTGGRTEAFF. The CDR3 DNA reads TGTGCCAGCAGTGAAGGGACAGGGGGACGGACTGAAGCTTTCTTT.

This clonotype appeared a single time. CDR3: CATSSPWGGHGYTF. The DNA for the CDR3 is TGTGCCACCAGCAGCCCCTGGGGGGGCCATGGCTACACCTTC. The gene calls are TRBV15 and TRBJ1-2, with D tentatively TRBD1 (6 bases). V dropped 3 bases and J dropped 6 bases, with 14 bases sitting between them. The CDR3 runs 14 residues. Germline CDR1 reads LNHNV; CDR2 reads YYDKDF (reference sequence).

Ten or more counts support this clonotype. J is TRBJ1-5 and V is TRBV5-8; unclear D gene. V lost 2 bases, J lost 0 bases, and 12 bases lay in between. The CDR3 is 16 residues long. The germline gives CDR1 SGHTS, CDR2 YDEGEE. The CDR3, as DNA: TGTGCCAGCAGCTTCTACAGCCGGCTTAGCAATCAGCCCCAGCATTTT. It translates to CASSFYSRLSNQPQHF.

The rearrangement joins TRBV9 to TRBJ2-5, with 8 bases identical to TRBD2. V was pared by 4 bases and J by 0 bases, with 11 bases of the junction left unmatched. The CDR3 sequence is 17 residues long. Per germline, CDR1 SGDLS and CDR2 YYNGEE. Here the CDR3 reads CASSPRGSGAYQETQYF. CDR3 in DNA: TGTGCCAGCAGCCCCCGTGGTAGCGGGGCCTACCAAGAGACCCAGTACTTC.

This clonotype came up many times. The chain recombines TRBV19 with TRBJ2-3; 13 nucleotides agree with TRBD2. J was trimmed by 5 bases and V by 5 bases; bases with no gene match: 7. Germline values: CDR1 LNHDA, CDR2 SQIVND (reference sequence). The CDR3 has 16 amino acids. The CDR3 DNA sequence: TGTGCCAGTAGTCTACTAGCGGGAGGGCCGGGAGATACGCAGTATTTT. As protein: CASSLLAGGPGDTQYF.

This clonotype was seen just once. The chain uses TRBV2 and TRBJ1-4; D is perhaps TRBD1 (5 bases). The V end was cut by 4 bases, the J end by 7 bases, with 16 bases between. This CDR3 is 15 amino acids long. CDR1 and CDR2 from the germline V gene are SNHLY and FYNNEI. The DNA of the CDR3 is TGTGCCAGCAGTGTTAGCGGGACCCCCATTGAAAAACTGTTTTTT. Protein sequence: CASSVSGTPIEKLFF. The whole variable domain, remainder taken from reference TRBV2 and TRBJ1-4, is EPEVTQTPSHQVTQMGQEVILRCVPISNHLYFYWYRQILGQKVEFLVSFYNNEISEKSEIFDDQFSVERPDGSNFTLKIRSTKLEDSAMYFCASSVSGTPIEKLFFGSGTQLSVL.

The rearrangement links TRBV5-1 to TRBJ2-1, with D maybe TRBD1 (5 bases). Germline assignment: CDR1 SGHRS and CDR2 YFSETQ. Trimming took 1 base from V and 8 from J, leaving 13 bases between them. The CDR3 extends over 14 amino acids. CDR3: CASSLRHWGHEQFF. The CDR3 region has the DNA TGCGCCAGCAGCTTGAGACATTGGGGCCATGAGCAGTTCTTC.

This clonotype was observed a few times. The chain couples TRBV30 to TRBJ1-2, with unresolved D. The germline CDR1 and CDR2 sequences are GTSNPN and SVGIG (reference sequence). V lost 2 bases and J 2 bases, leaving 9 bases between the germline ends. This CDR3 has 13 residues. The CDR3 DNA is TGTGCCTGGAGTCCCGGCTCCAACTATGGCTACACCTTC. It is translated as CAWSPGSNYGYTF.

This clonotype was picked up many times. This rearrangement joins TRBV10-3 to TRBJ1-2; perhaps TRBD1 as D (6 bases). From germline, CDR1 is ENHRY and CDR2 SYGVKD. V dropped 2 bases and J dropped 4 bases, with 8 bases sitting between them. The CDR3 contains 13 residues. CDR3 sequence (DNA): TGTGCCATCAGTGAGGACAGGACCTATGGCTACACCTTC. Protein product: CAISEDRTYGYTF.